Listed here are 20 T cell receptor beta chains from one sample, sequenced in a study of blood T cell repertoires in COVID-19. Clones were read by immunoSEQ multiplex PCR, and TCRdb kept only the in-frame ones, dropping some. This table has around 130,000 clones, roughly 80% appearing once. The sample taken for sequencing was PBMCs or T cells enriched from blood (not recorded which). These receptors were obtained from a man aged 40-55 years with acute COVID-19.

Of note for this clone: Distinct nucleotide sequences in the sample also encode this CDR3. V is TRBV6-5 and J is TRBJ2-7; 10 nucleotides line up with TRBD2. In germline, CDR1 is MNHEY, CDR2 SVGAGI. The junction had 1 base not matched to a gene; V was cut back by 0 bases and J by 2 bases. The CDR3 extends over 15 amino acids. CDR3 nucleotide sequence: TGTGCCAGCAGTTACTCAGCGGGAGGGCCCTACGAGCAGTACTTC. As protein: CASSYSAGGPYEQYF.

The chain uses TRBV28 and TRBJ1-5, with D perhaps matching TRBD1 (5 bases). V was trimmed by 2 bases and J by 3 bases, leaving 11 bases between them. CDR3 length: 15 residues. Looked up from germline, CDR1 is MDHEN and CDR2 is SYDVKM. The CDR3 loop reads CASSLPDSFNQPQHF. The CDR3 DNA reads TGTGCCAGCAGTTTACCTGACAGCTTCAATCAGCCCCAGCATTTT.

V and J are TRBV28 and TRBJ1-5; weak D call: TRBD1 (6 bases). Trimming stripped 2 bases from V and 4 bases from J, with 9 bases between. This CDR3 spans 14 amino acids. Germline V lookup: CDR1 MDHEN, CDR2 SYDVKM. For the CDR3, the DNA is TGTGCCAGCAGTTTAATCAGGGGAAATCAGCCCCAGCATTTT. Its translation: CASSLIRGNQPQHF.

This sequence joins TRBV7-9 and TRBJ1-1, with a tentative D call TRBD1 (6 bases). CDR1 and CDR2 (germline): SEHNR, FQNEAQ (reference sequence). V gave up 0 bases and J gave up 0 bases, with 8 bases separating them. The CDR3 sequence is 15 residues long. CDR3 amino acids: CASSLAQGMNTEAFF. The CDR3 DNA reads TGTGCCAGCAGCTTAGCACAGGGTATGAACACTGAAGCTTTCTTT.

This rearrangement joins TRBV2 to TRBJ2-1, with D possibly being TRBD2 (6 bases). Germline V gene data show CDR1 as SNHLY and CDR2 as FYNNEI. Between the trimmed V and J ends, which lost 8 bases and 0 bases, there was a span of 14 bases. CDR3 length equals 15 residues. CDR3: CASHGGLFSYNEQFF. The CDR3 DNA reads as TGTGCCAGCCACGGGGGACTCTTCTCCTACAATGAGCAGTTCTTC.

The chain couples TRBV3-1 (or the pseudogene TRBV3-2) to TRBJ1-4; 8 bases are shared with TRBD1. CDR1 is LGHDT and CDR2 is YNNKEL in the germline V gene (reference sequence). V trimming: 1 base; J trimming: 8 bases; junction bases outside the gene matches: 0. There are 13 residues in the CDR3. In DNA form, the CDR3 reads TGTGCCAGCAGCCAAGGGACAGGGGAAAAACTGTTTTTT. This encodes CASSQGTGEKLFF.

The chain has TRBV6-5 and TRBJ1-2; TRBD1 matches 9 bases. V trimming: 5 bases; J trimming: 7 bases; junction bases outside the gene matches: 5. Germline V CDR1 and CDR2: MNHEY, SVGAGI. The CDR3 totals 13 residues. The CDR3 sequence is CASSPQGAPGYTF. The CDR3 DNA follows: TGTGCCAGCAGTCCACAGGGGGCGCCTGGCTACACCTTC.

In DNA form, the CDR3 reads TGTGCCAGCAGTTCGGGACTAGCAAGCGGGGAGCTGTTTTTT. Translated, it gives CASSSGLASGELFF. The chain joins TRBV27 to TRBJ2-2; 9 nucleotides align to TRBD2. The CDR3 is 14 residues long. Germline V gene data show CDR1 as MNHEY and CDR2 as SMNVEV (reference sequence). V shed 4 bases, J shed 7 bases, and the junction held 4 bases outside the gene matches.

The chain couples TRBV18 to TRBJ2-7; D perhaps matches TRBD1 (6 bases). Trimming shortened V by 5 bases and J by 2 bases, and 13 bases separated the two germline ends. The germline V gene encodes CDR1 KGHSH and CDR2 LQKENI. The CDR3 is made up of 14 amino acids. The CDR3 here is CASSESQGPYEQYF. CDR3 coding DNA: TGTGCCAGCTCAGAAAGCCAGGGGCCCTACGAGCAGTACTTC.

CDR3 amino acids: CASITGSPTRGYTF. In nucleotides, the CDR3 is TGTGCCAGCATCACCGGTTCCCCCACTCGTGGCTACACCTTC. This chain connects TRBV5-5 to TRBJ1-2; no clear D gene. This CDR3 comprises 14 residues. The V end lost 6 bases, the J end lost 7 bases, and 19 bases lay between the germline ends. Germline V gene data show CDR1 as SGHKS and CDR2 as YYEKEE (reference sequence).

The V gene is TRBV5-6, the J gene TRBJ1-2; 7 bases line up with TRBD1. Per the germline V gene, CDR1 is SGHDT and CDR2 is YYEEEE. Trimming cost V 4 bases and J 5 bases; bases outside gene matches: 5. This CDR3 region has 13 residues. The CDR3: CASSPGTAYGYTF. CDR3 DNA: TGTGCCAGCAGCCCCGGGACAGCATATGGCTACACCTTC.

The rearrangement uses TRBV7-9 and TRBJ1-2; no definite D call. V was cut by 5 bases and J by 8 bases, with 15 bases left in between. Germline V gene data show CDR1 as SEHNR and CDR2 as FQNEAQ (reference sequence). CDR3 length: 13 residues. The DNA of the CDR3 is TGTGCCAGCAGCCACGGGAATTTAGTGGGCTACACCTTC. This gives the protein CASSHGNLVGYTF.

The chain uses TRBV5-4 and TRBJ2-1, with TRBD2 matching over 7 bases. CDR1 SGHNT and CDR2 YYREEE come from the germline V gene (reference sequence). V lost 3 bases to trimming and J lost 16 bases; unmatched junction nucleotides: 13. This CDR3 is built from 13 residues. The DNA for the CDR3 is TGTGCCAGCAGCTCCTGGACTAGAGACCTCCAATTCTTC. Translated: CASSSWTRDLQFF.

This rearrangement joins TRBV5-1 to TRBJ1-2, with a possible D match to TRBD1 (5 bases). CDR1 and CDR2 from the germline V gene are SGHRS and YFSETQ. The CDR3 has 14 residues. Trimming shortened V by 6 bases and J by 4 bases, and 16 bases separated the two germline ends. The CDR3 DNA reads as TGCGCCAGCACCGATGCAGGGTACGGCTATGGCTACACCTTC. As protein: CASTDAGYGYGYTF.

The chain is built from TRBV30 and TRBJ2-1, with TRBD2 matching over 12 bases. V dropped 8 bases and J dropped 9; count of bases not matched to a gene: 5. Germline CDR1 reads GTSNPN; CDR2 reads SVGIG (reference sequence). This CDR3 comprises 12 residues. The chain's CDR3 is CALAGGPGEQFF. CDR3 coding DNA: TGTGCCCTAGCGGGGGGGCCGGGTGAGCAGTTCTTC.

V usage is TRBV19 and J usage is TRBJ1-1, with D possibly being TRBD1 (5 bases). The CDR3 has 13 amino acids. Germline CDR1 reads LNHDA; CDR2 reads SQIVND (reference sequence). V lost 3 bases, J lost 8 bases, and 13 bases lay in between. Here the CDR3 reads CASSMVLGAEAFF. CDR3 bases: TGTGCCAGTAGTATGGTCCTAGGGGCGGAAGCTTTCTTT.

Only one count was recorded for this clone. CDR3 sequence: CASSSGLKGREKLFF. CDR3 nucleotide sequence: TGTGCCAGCAGCTCGGGACTCAAGGGGAGGGAAAAACTGTTTTTT. The gene calls are TRBV7-9 and TRBJ1-4, with D perhaps TRBD1 (5 bases). The CDR3 is 15 amino acids. Between the trimmed V and J ends, which lost 4 bases and 8 bases, there was a span of 17 bases. Germline V gene data show CDR1 as SEHNR and CDR2 as FQNEAQ (reference sequence).

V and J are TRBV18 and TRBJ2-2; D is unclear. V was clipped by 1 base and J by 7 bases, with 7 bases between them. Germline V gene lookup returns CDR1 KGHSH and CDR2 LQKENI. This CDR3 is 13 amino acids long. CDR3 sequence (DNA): TGTGCCAGCTCACCACGGTTCGGCGGGGAGCTGTTTTTT. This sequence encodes CASSPRFGGELFF.

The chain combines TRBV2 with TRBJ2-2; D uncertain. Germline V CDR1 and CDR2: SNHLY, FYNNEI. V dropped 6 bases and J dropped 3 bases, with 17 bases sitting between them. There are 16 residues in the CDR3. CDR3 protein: CASRENSIADTGELFF. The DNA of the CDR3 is TGTGCCAGCAGGGAAAATAGCATTGCGGACACCGGGGAGCTGTTTTTT.

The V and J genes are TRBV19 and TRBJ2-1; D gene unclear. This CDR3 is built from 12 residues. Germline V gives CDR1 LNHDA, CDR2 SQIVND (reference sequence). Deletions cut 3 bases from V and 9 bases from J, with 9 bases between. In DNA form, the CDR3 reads TGTGCCAGTAGTATGTGGGCAAGTGAGCAGTTCTTC. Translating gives CASSMWASEQFF.